This T cell receptor beta chain was sequenced during a study of T cell responses to AZD1222 COVID-19 vaccine. V was pared by 1 base and J by 2 bases, with 5 bases between. CDR1 and CDR2 from the germline V gene are LGHDT and YNNKEL (reference sequence). The CDR3 loop spans 13 amino acids. Libraries were prepared by immunoSEQ multiplex PCR; TCRdb keeps only in-frame clonotypes and omits some of them. Of some 150,000 clones in the sample, approximately 78% were seen once. This clone was seen a single time. The origin of this receptor is an adult in good health. Sample: peripheral blood, taken on day 0 of MenACWY control vaccination. The V gene is TRBV3-1 (or the pseudogene TRBV3-2), the J gene TRBJ1-1; unclear D gene. CDR3 loop: CASSQGSNTEAFF. The CDR3 DNA reads as TGTGCCAGCAGCCAAGGGAGTAACACTGAAGCTTTCTTT.